This T cell receptor beta chain emerged from a study of blood T cell repertoires in COVID-19. The method was immunoSEQ multiplex PCR; TCRdb's version includes in-frame clones alone and lacks a portion of them. Among 65,000 to 90,000 clones listed, 79% were seen once. The material sequenced was peripheral blood. This clonotype was obtained from a man in his fifties or sixties with active or convalescent COVID-19.

The DNA for the CDR3 is TGCGCCAGCAGTGACAGGGCCCTCACTGAAGCTTTCTTT. It is translated as CASSDRALTEAFF. V usage is TRBV10-1 and J usage is TRBJ1-1, with TRBD1 as a possible D gene (5 bases). V dropped 3 bases and J dropped 4 bases, with 9 bases sitting between them. The CDR3 covers 13 residues. Germline loops: CDR1 WNHNN, CDR2 SYGVQD (reference sequence).